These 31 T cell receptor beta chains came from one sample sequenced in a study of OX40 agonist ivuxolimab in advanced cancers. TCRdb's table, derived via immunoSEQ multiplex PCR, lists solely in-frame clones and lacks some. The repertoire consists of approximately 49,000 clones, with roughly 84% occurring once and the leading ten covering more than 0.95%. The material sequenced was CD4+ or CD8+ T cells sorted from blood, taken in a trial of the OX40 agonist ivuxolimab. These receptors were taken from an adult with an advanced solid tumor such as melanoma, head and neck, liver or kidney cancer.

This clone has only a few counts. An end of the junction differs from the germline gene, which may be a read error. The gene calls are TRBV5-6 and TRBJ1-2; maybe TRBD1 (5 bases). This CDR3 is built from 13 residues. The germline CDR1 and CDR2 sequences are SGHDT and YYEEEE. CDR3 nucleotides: TGTGCCAGCAGCCCGGGACGGAACTCTGGCTACACCTTC. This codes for CASSPGRNSGYTF.

The CDR3 is CAWRGRESGNTIYF. The CDR3 DNA sequence: TGTGCCTGGAGGGGGCGGGAATCTGGAAACACCATATATTTT. The chain has TRBV30 and TRBJ1-3; D might be TRBD1 (5 bases). The CDR3 has 14 residues. V gave up 3 bases and J gave up 1 base, with 10 bases separating them. The germline gives CDR1 GTSNPN, CDR2 SVGIG (reference sequence). Full variable domain (missing parts from reference TRBV30 and TRBJ1-3): SQTIHQWPATLVQPVGSPLSLECTVEGTSNPNLYWYRQAAGRGLQLLFYSVGIGQISSEVPQNLSASRPQDRQFILSSKKLLLSDSGFYLCAWRGRESGNTIYFGEGSWLTVV.

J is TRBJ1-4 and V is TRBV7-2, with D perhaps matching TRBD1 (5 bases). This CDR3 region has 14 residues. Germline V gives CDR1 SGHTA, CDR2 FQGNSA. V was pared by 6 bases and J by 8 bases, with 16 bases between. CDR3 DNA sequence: TGTGCCAGCAGTTTTGGGGGGGGTGGAGAAAAACTGTTTTTT. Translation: CASSFGGGGEKLFF.

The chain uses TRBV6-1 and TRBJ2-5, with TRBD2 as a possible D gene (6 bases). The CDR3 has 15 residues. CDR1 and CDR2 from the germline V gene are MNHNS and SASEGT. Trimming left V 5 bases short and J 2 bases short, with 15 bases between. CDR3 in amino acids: CASSRRRGQQETQYF. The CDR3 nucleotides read TGTGCCAGCAGTCGAAGGAGGGGTCAGCAAGAGACCCAGTACTTC.

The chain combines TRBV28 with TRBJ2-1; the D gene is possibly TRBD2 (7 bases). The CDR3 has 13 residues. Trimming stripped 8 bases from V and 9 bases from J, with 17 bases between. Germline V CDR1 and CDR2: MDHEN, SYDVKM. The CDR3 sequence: CASRSEGGAEQFF. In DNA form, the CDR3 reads TGTGCCAGCCGCTCTGAGGGGGGGGCTGAGCAGTTCTTC.

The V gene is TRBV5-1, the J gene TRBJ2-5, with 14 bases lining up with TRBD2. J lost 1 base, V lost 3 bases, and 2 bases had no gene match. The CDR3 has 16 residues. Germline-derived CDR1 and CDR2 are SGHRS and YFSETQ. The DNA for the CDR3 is TGCGCCAGCAGCTCCGGGACTAGCGGGGGCCAAGAGACCCAGTACTTC. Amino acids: CASSSGTSGGQETQYF.

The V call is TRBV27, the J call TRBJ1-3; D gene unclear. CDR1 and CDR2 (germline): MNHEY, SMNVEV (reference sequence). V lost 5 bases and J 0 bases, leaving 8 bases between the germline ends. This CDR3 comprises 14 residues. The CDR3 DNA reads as TGTGCCAGCAGTACAACGGCCTCTGGAAACACCATATATTTT. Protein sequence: CASSTTASGNTIYF.

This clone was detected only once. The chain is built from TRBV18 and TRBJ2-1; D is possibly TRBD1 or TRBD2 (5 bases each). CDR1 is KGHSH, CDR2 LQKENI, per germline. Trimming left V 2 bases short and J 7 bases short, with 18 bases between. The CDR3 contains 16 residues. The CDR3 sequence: CASSPDGGVILNEQFF. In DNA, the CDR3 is TGTGCCAGCTCACCAGATGGGGGAGTGATACTGAATGAGCAGTTCTTC.

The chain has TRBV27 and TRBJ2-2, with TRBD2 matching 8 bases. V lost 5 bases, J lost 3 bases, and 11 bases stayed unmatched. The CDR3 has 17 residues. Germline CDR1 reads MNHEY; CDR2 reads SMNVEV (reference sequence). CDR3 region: CASSPGGSGMYTGELFF. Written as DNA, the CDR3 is TGTGCCAGCAGTCCGGGAGGTAGCGGGATGTACACCGGGGAGCTGTTTTTT.

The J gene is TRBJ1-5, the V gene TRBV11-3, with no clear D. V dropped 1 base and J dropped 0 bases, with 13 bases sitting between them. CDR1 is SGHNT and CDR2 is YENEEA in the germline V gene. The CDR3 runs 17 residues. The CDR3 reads CASSLGGGRFSNQPQHF. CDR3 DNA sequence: TGTGCCAGCAGCTTAGGGGGTGGACGTTTTAGCAATCAGCCCCAGCATTTT.

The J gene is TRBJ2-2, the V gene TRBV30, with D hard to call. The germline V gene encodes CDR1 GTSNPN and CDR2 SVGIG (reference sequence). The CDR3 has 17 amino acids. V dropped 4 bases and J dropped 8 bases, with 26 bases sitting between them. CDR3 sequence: CAWICWMGRVLRGELFF. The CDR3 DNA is TGTGCCTGGATATGTTGGATGGGCCGGGTCTTACGGGGGGAGCTGTTTTTT.

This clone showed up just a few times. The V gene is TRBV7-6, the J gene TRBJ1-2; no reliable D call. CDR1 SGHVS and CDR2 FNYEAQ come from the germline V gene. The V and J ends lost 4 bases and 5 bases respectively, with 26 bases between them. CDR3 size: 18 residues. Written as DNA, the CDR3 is TGTGCCAGCAGCTCTCTTGCTCAGCGGACTCGGATTAATTATGGCTACACCTTC. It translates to CASSSLAQRTRINYGYTF.

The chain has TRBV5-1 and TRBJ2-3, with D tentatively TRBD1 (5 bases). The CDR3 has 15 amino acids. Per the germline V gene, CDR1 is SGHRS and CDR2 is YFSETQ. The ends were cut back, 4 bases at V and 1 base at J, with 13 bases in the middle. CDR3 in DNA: TGCGCCAGCAGCAATGCAGGGCCCGGCACAGATACGCAGTATTTT. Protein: CASSNAGPGTDTQYF.

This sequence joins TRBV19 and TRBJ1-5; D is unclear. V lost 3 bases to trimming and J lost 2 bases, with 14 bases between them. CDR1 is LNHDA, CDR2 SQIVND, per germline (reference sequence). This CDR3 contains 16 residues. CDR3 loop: CASSILARDGNQPQHF. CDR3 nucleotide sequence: TGTGCCAGTAGTATCCTTGCGCGGGATGGCAATCAGCCCCAGCATTTT.

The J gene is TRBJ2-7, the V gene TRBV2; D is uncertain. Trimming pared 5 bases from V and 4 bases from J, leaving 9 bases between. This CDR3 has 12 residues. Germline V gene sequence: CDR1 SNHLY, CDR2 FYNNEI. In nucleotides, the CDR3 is TGTGCCAGCAGTCCGACTTCTTACGAGCAGTACTTC. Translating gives CASSPTSYEQYF. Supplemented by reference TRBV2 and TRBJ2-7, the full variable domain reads EPEVTQTPSHQVTQMGQEVILRCVPISNHLYFYWYRQILGQKVEFLVSFYNNEISEKSEIFDDQFSVERPDGSNFTLKIRSTKLEDSAMYFCASSPTSYEQYFGPGTRLTVT.

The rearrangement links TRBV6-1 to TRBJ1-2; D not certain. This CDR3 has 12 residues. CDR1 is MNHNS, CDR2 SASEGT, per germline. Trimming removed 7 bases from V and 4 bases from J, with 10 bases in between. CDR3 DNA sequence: TGTGCCAGCAATCTCGCCGGCTATGGCTACACCTTC. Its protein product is CASNLAGYGYTF.

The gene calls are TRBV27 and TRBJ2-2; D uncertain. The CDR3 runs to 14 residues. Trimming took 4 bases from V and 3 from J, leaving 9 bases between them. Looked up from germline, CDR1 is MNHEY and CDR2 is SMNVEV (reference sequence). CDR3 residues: CASSSYQDTGELFF. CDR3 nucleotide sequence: TGTGCCAGCAGTTCCTATCAGGACACCGGGGAGCTGTTTTTT.

CDR3 sequence reads: CASSLGAGDTHEQYF. In DNA, the CDR3 is TGTGCCAGCAGCTTGGGGGCCGGGGACACCCACGAGCAGTACTTC. This chain joins TRBV5-6 and TRBJ2-7; D is perhaps TRBD1 (6 bases). Germline CDR1 reads SGHDT; CDR2 reads YYEEEE. There are 15 residues in the CDR3. The V gene lost 0 bases and the J gene lost 5 bases, with 15 bases spanning the gap.

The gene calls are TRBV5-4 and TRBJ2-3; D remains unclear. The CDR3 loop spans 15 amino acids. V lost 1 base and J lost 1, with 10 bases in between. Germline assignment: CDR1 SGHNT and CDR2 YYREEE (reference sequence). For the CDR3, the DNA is TGTGCCAGCAGCTTGTCGGTGTTTGGCACAGATACGCAGTATTTT. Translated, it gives CASSLSVFGTDTQYF.

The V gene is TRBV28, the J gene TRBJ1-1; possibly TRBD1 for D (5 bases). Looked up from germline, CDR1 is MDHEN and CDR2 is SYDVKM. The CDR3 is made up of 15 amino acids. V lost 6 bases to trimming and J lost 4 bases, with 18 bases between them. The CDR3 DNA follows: TGTGCCAGCAGCCACGGGGCAGGGCGACCCACTGAAGCTTTCTTT. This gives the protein CASSHGAGRPTEAFF.

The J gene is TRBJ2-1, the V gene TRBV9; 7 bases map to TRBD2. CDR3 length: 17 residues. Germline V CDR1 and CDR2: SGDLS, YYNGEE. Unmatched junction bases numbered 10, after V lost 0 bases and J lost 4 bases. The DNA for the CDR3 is TGTGCCAGCAGCGTAGGTGGGGGAGGGTCCCTTTACAATGAGCAGTTCTTC. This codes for CASSVGGGGSLYNEQFF. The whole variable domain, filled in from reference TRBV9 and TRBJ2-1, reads DSGVTQTPKHLITATGQRVTLRCSPRSGDLSVYWYQQSLDQGLQFLIQYYNGEERAKGNILERFSAQQFPDLHSELNLSSLELGDSALYFCASSVGGGGSLYNEQFFGPGTRLTVL.

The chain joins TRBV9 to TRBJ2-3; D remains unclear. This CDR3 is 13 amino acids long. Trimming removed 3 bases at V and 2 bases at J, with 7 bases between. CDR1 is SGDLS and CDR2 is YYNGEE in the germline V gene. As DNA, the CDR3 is TGTGCCAGCAGCGCAACTAACACAGATACGCAGTATTTT. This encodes CASSATNTDTQYF.

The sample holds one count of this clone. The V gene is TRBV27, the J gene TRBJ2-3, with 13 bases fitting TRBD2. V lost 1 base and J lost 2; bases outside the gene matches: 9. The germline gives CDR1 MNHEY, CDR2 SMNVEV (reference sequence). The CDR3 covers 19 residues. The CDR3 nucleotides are TGTGCCAGCAGTTTATTATTACTAGCGGGGGGGCCGGACACAGATACGCAGTATTTT. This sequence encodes CASSLLLLAGGPDTDTQYF.

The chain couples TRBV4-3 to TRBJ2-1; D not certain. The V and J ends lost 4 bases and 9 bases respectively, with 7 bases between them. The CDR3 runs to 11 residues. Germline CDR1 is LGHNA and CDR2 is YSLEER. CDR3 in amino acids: CASSRQAEQFF. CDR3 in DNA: TGCGCCAGCAGCCGGCAGGCTGAGCAGTTCTTC.

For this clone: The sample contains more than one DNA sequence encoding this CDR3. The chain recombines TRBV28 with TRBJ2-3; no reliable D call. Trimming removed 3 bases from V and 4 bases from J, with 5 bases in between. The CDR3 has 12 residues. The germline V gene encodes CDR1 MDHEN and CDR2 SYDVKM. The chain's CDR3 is CASSFLADTQYF. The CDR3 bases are TGTGCCAGCAGTTTCCTGGCAGATACGCAGTATTTT.

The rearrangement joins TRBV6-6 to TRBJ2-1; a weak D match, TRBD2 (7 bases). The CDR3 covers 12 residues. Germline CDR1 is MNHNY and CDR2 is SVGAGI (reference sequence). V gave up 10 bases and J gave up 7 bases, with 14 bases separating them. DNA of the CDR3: TGTGCCACTGGGGGGGCGGGAAATGAGCAGTTCTTC. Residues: CATGGAGNEQFF.

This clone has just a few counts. CDR3 sequence: CASSPRDSGETQYF. The CDR3 coding sequence is TGTGCCAGCAGCCCCCGGGACAGTGGAGAGACCCAGTACTTC. V is TRBV7-2 and J is TRBJ2-5; the match to TRBD1 covers 7 bases. The CDR3 covers 14 residues. Germline V gene lookup returns CDR1 SGHTA and CDR2 FQGNSA. After removal of 5 bases from V and 4 bases from J, the junction contained 7 bases not matched to a gene. Supplemented by reference TRBV7-2 and TRBJ2-5, the full variable domain reads GAGVSQSPSNKVTEKGKDVELRCDPISGHTALYWYRQSLGQGLEFLIYFQGNSAPDKSGLPSDRFSAERTGGSVSTLTIQRTQQEDSAVYLCASSPRDSGETQYFGPGTRLLVL.

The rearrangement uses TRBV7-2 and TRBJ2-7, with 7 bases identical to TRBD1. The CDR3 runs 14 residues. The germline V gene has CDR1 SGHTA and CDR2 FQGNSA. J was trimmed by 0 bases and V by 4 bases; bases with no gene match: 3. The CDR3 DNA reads TGTGCCAGCAGCTCGACAGGGTACTCCTACGAGCAGTACTTC. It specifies CASSSTGYSYEQYF.

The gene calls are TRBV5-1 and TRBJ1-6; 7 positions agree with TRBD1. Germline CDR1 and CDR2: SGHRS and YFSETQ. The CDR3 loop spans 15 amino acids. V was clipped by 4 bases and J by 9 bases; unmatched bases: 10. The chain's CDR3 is CASSPSGTEGSPLHF. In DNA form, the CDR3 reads TGCGCCAGCAGCCCGTCCGGGACAGAAGGTTCACCCCTCCACTTT. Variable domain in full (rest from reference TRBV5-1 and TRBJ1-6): KAGVTQTPRYLIKTRGQQVTLSCSPISGHRSVSWYQQTPGQGLQFLFEYFSETQRNKGNFPGRFSGRQFSNSRSEMNVSTLELGDSALYLCASSPSGTEGSPLHFGNGTRLTVT.

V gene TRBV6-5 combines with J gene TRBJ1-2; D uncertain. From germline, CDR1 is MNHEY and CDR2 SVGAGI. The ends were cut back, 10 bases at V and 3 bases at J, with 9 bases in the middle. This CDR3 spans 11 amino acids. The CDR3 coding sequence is TGTGCCACAAGGAGGGACTATGGCTACACCTTC. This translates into CATRRDYGYTF.

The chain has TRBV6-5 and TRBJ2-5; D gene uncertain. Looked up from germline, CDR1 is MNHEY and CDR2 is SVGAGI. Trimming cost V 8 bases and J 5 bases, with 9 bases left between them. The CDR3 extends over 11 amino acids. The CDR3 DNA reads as TGTGCCAGCGCCATGGGGGAGACCCAGTACTTC. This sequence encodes CASAMGETQYF.